This T cell receptor beta chain was documented in a study of T cells after yellow fever vaccination. Study summary: It was SMART-Seq v4 Ultra Low Input that prepared the fractions with low cell numbers. Study-wide points: Most clones from primary vaccination were detected again post-booster (almost 98% CD4, more than 85% CD8). Abundant clonotypes from the bulk population could contaminate FACS-sorted repertoires.

From germline, CDR1 is LGHDT and CDR2 YNNKEL (reference sequence). This CDR3 has 15 amino acids. J was trimmed by 4 bases and V by 0 bases; bases with no gene match: 6. Only a few counts were recorded for this clonotype. Its target is unknown. The TCR cDNA carried a universal primer site and UMIs from 5'RACE template switching. TCRdb passed the 5' RACE reads through MiXCR, listing each CDR3 protein once. Counted here are a few hundred thousand distinct CDR3 sequences, less than 20% occurring once; the ten biggest clones make up 15% to 20%. The chain links TRBV3-1 to TRBJ2-7, with 7 bases that match TRBD1. This specimen was PBMCs, taken about 5 days after the first yellow fever vaccination. This receptor was identified in a man in his late teens or twenties who received the YFV17D yellow fever vaccine. The CDR3 spells CASSQDHATGYEQYF. The CDR3 nucleotides read TGTGCCAGCAGCCAAGATCATGCGACAGGGTACGAGCAGTACTTC.